This TCR beta chain is from a study of CD8 T cells in ankylosing spondylitis (dated by TCRdb to the late 2010s). Background for the entire study: T cell receptor beta repertoires were profiled in healthy donors and ankylosing spondylitis patients so that disease-linked TCR variants could be found. In total, the full study cohort was made up of over a hundred healthy donors and about two dozen ankylosing spondylitis patients. Peripheral blood was sampled, and synovial fluid was additionally collected from ankylosing spondylitis patients. On the study overall, not on this receptor specifically: A TCR beta motif made up of eight highly homologous amino acid variants appeared to be characteristic of blood from ankylosing spondylitis patients. Significant enrichment of the disease-linked clones was reported in matched synovial fluid samples from ankylosing spondylitis patients. In peripheral blood, the disease-linked clones were found at relatively low frequencies and had a CD8+ phenotype. Some TCR beta motif variants had previously been reported in synovial fluid and blood of reactive arthritis patients, which suggested common disease-initiation mechanisms.

CDR1 and CDR2 are drawn from the germline V gene: SGHRS, YFSETQ. V is shortened by 1 base, J by 4 bases, and the region joining them spans 8 bases. Inclusive of the bounding cysteine and phenylalanine, the CDR3 is 13 residues long. The DNA shown is the 39-base CDR3, in frame from base 1. About this clonotype: Its antigen remains undetermined. No qualities accompany the bases; no much larger clone lies one base away.

Sequencing used an Illumina HiSeq 2500. TCR beta libraries were prepared by quantitative 5'-RACE with molecular barcodes. The authors' analysis ran thus. Disease-linked TCR variants were identified with a new computational method built on a probabilistic model of VDJ rearrangement. Starting from the raw public reads, TCRdb applied fastp trimming at Q25, assembled clones with MiXCR and retained in-frame beta chains. CDR3 protein duplicates are merged, each entry listing the most common genes and DNA. None of the V and J calls come from the authors' own analysis; TCRdb made them. The sample table records some 270,000 distinct CDR3 sequences; roughly 32% of these occur just once. Roughly 4.2% of the sample rests with the top ten.

The chain was built from TRBV5-1 and TRBJ1-2; a confident D gene designation cannot be given. The clonotype was recovered from a male donor with ankylosing spondylitis or in good health (not recorded which). Sequenced input: blood, either unsorted or a sorted T cell fraction (not recorded which). The CDR3 reads as follows: CASSLRRSYGYTF. The DNA sequence follows: TGCGCCAGCAGCTTGCGACGGAGCTATGGCTACACCTTC.